These 2 T cell receptor beta chains were all obtained from the same sample, sequenced in a study of cytomegalovirus exposure and HLA in healthy donors. Some clones are missing from TCRdb's copy, which holds only in-frame ones; the method was immunoSEQ multiplex PCR. The sample holds roughly 100,000 clones, 86% seen once. The sequenced material came from PBMCs. Every receptor here comes from a woman aged 18 to 35 in good health and CMV-seropositive.

The J gene is TRBJ1-4, the V gene TRBV27; 8 bases align to TRBD1. The junction had 7 bases not matched to a gene; V was cut back by 5 bases and J by 8 bases. CDR1 and CDR2 (germline): MNHEY, SMNVEV (reference sequence). There are 14 residues in the CDR3. CDR3 in DNA: TGTGCCAGCAGTCCGGACAGGGTGGTCGAAAAACTGTTTTTT. This codes for CASSPDRVVEKLFF.

The rearrangement uses TRBV6-6 and TRBJ2-1; 14 bases line up with TRBD2. Unmatched junction bases numbered 1, after V lost 2 bases and J lost 7 bases. CDR3 length equals 15 residues. Per germline, CDR1 MNHNY and CDR2 SVGAGI (reference sequence). The CDR3 spells CASSYGTSGGNEQFF. Written as DNA, the CDR3 is TGTGCCAGCAGTTACGGGACTAGCGGGGGAAATGAGCAGTTCTTC.